A single sample gave rise to the 15 T cell receptor beta chains below, sequenced in a study of CD8+CD57+ T cells in acquired aplastic anemia. Profiling that covered TCR beta VDJ and CDR3 relied on genomic DNA as its template. TCRdb re-derived calls from the reads in MiXCR, one entry per CDR3 protein. The sample consists of some 130,000 distinct CDR3 sequences, more than 35% of them appearing once. The material sequenced was sorted CD4+, CD8+, or CD8+CD57+ T cells (not recorded which) from PBMCs. The receptors here all came from a human donor in good health, serving as a control.

On this clonotype: A read error is possible here, since a much larger clone lies one base away. CDR3 residues: CSARPKLSRGRKTQYF. The DNA of the CDR3 is TGCAGTGCTAGGCCCAAACTGAGTAGGGGTCGGAAGACCCAGTACTTC. The V call is TRBV20-1, the J call TRBJ2-5; TRBD1 might be the D (5 bases). The CDR3 sequence is 16 residues long. Germline lookup yields CDR1 DFQATT and CDR2 SNEGSKA (reference sequence). V lost 3 bases to trimming and J lost 6 bases, with 23 bases between them.

At least ten counts were recorded for this clonotype. This chain links TRBV6-6 with TRBJ2-3, with D perhaps TRBD1 (5 bases). Trimming left V 2 bases short and J 2 bases short, with 11 bases between. Germline CDR1 reads MNHNY; CDR2 reads SVGAGI (reference sequence). The CDR3 spans 15 residues. CDR3 DNA sequence: TGTGCCAGCAGTTACCAGGGCCTGGTCACAGATACGCAGTATTTT. Translated: CASSYQGLVTDTQYF.

The rearrangement links TRBV5-1 to TRBJ2-2; 8 bases are shared with TRBD1. From germline, CDR1 is SGHRS and CDR2 YFSETQ. This CDR3 comprises 15 residues. Unmatched junction bases numbered 6, after V lost 1 base and J lost 7 bases. This CDR3 reads CASSLTTGVVGELFF. CDR3 in DNA: TGCGCCAGCAGCTTGACGACAGGGGTGGTCGGGGAGCTGTTTTTT.

This clonotype is medium-sized. This chain joins TRBV25-1 and TRBJ2-7; D assignment may be TRBD1 or TRBD2 (7 bases each). Germline V lookup: CDR1 MGHDK, CDR2 SYGVNS. Trimming took off 4 bases at V and 5 bases at J, with 21 bases between the two ends. The CDR3 extends over 16 amino acids. In nucleotides, the CDR3 is TGTGCCAGCAGTGGGGGGGGCAGGGGGATCAAAAACGAGCAGTACTTC. Its translation: CASSGGGRGIKNEQYF.

As to this clonotype: A read error is possible here, since a much larger clone lies one base away. The chain carries TRBV30 and TRBJ2-1; 9 bases map to TRBD1. Germline lookup yields CDR1 GTSNPN and CDR2 SVGIG (reference sequence). CDR3 length equals 11 residues. The CDR3 region has the DNA TGTGCCTGGAGTCTAGGGACAGGGCAGCTCTTC. Its protein is CAWSLGTGQLF.

Turning to this clonotype: Germline and junction disagree at one end, which may indicate a read error. The rearrangement joins TRBV29-1 to TRBJ1-1; D is unresolved. Germline CDR1 is SQVTM and CDR2 is ANQGSEA. The CDR3 consists of 10 residues. The CDR3: CSVEPRPALF. The CDR3 region has the DNA TGCAGCGTTGAGCCTCGTCCAGCTCTCTTT.

This clonotype appeared many times. The J gene is TRBJ2-5, the V gene TRBV30, with D hard to call. Trimming left V 1 base short and J 4 bases short, with 7 bases between. Looked up from germline, CDR1 is GTSNPN and CDR2 is SVGIG (reference sequence). This CDR3 comprises 12 residues. The DNA for the CDR3 is TGTGCCTGGAGTGAACCCCGAGAGACCCAGTACTTC. Protein: CAWSEPRETQYF.

With respect to this clonotype: This may arise from a read error, as a much more abundant clone is one base away. This rearrangement joins TRBV11-2 to TRBJ2-3; tentatively, D is TRBD1 (5 bases). The CDR3 has 15 amino acids. Germline assignment: CDR1 SGHAT and CDR2 FQNNGV. CDR3 nucleotide sequence: TGTGTCAGCAGCAATTTTCAGGGTAGCACAGATACGCAGTATTTT. Translated, it gives CVSSNFQGSTDTQYF.

This clonotype was observed at least ten times. The J gene is TRBJ2-3, the V gene TRBV30, with 7 bases aligning to TRBD2. The CDR3 loop spans 12 amino acids. Germline V gene data show CDR1 as GTSNPN and CDR2 as SVGIG (reference sequence). For the CDR3, the DNA is TGTGGCAGCGCGGGGGGCACAGATACGCAGTATTTT. It encodes CGSAGGTDTQYF.

A remark on this clonotype: It is likely a read error, because the conserved phenylalanine at the end of the CDR3 is missing. The chain couples TRBV30 to TRBJ2-1; 7 bases align to TRBD2. Trimming took 2 bases from V and 5 from J; bases not matched to a gene: 9. The germline V gene has CDR1 GTSNPN and CDR2 SVGIG (reference sequence). There are 15 residues in the CDR3. The CDR3 DNA reads TGTGCCTGGAGTCTAACCGGGACTACGCACAATGAGCAGTTCTCC. As protein: CAWSLTGTTHNEQFS.

In its sample, this clonotype was seen many times. This chain uses TRBV5-5 with TRBJ2-1; no firm D call. The CDR3 extends over 15 amino acids. Germline V CDR1 and CDR2: SGHKS, YYEKEE (reference sequence). Trimming stripped 7 bases from V and 8 bases from J, with 22 bases between. The CDR3 protein is CASFRRTPSYDEQFF. The CDR3 DNA reads TGTGCCAGCTTCCGACGGACCCCCTCGTATGATGAGCAGTTCTTC. The full variable domain, rest sourced from reference TRBV5-5 and TRBJ2-1, is DAGVTQSPTHLIKTRGQQVTLRCSPISGHKSVSWYQQVLGQGPQFIFQYYEKEERGRGNFPDRFSARQFPNYSSELNVNALLLGDSALYLCASFRRTPSYDEQFFGPGTRLTVL.

This clonotype was detected ten times or more. The chain employs TRBV11-1 and TRBJ2-1; 11 nucleotides align to TRBD2. CDR3 length: 15 residues. V shed 1 base, J shed 9 bases, and the junction held 5 bases outside the gene matches. The germline CDR1 and CDR2 sequences are SGHAT and FQDESV (reference sequence). For the CDR3, the DNA is TGTGCCAGCAGCTTAGTCCCTAGCGGGAGGTTTGAGCAGTTCTTC. It specifies CASSLVPSGRFEQFF.

With regard to this clonotype: The junction and the germline gene differ at one end; a read error may be behind it. The gene calls are TRBV30 and TRBJ1-2, with D possibly being TRBD1 (6 bases). The CDR3 loop spans 13 amino acids. CDR1 is GTSNPN and CDR2 is SVGIG in the germline V gene (reference sequence). The CDR3 sequence: CAWQAGSYGGCTF. CDR3 in DNA: TGTGCCTGGCAAGCAGGGTCCTACGGGGGCTGCACCTTC.

On this clonotype itself: A read error may explain this, as a much larger clone is one base away. This chain's CDR3 is CASGPLTYNSPLHF. CDR3 sequence (DNA): TGTGCCAGCGGCCCATTAACCTATAATTCACCCCTCCACTTT. The chain joins TRBV7-2 to TRBJ1-6; D uncertain. V lost 8 bases to trimming and J lost 2 bases, with 10 bases between them. This CDR3 comprises 14 residues. Per germline, CDR1 SGHTA and CDR2 FQGNSA. The complete variable domain, with remaining parts taken from reference TRBV7-2 and TRBJ1-6, reads GAGVSQSPSNKVTEKGKDVELRCDPISGHTALYWYRQSLGQGLEFLIYFQGNSAPDKSGLPSDRFSAERTGGSVSTLTIQRTQQEDSAVYLCASGPLTYNSPLHFGNGTRLTVT.

This clonotype was found many times. V and J are TRBV9 and TRBJ2-5, with D maybe TRBD1 (5 bases). Germline CDR1 and CDR2: SGDLS and YYNGEE. This CDR3 contains 14 residues. V lost 2 bases and J lost 0, with 8 bases in between. The CDR3 DNA reads TGTGCCAGCAGCGTGACAGCGTACCAAGAGACCCAGTACTTC. Its translation is CASSVTAYQETQYF.